The 10 T cell receptor beta chains listed next were all sequenced from one sample in a study of blood T cell repertoires in COVID-19. Clones were sequenced by immunoSEQ multiplex PCR, and TCRdb holds only the in-frame ones, with some missing. The sample yields more than 200,000 clones, roughly nine tenths seen once. Sequencing was carried out using peripheral blood. The receptors were sampled from a woman in her 50s with COVID-19, enrolled during active disease.

This clone was found once. The chain recombines TRBV6-2 or TRBV6-3 with TRBJ1-1, with D unresolved. The ends were cut back, 2 bases at V and 5 bases at J, with 9 bases in the middle. The CDR3 totals 13 residues. Germline CDR1 MNHEY, CDR2 SVGEGT. The CDR3 DNA is TGTGCCAGCAGTTACGACCCCGGGACTGAAGCTTTCTTT. Translation gives CASSYDPGTEAFF.

A few counts support this clone. The rearrangement uses TRBV18 and TRBJ1-5, with 7 bases that match TRBD1. The J segment lost 0 bases and the V segment lost 4 bases, leaving 3 bases of the junction unmatched. The CDR3 covers 15 residues. From germline, CDR1 is KGHSH and CDR2 LQKENI. The CDR3 DNA sequence: TGTGCCAGCTCACGTGGACAGGATAGCAATCAGCCCCAGCATTTT. Translated, it gives CASSRGQDSNQPQHF.

The chain couples TRBV7-2 to TRBJ2-1, with D hard to call. Germline V gene data show CDR1 as SGHTA and CDR2 as FQGNSA. V dropped 5 bases and J dropped 9 bases, with 14 bases sitting between them. CDR3 size: 13 residues. The CDR3 is CASSPISVGEQFF. The DNA of the CDR3 is TGTGCCAGCAGCCCGATTAGTGTTGGTGAGCAGTTCTTC.

Concerning this clone itself: The sample holds other DNA sequences that translate to the same CDR3. This chain connects TRBV29-1 to TRBJ1-2; weak D call: TRBD1 (5 bases). CDR3 length: 10 residues. Germline V CDR1 and CDR2: SQVTM, ANQGSEA. The ends were cut back, 4 bases at V and 8 bases at J, with 8 bases in the middle. This CDR3 is CSVAGDGYTF. The CDR3 coding sequence is TGCAGCGTTGCGGGGGACGGCTACACCTTC.

This chain connects TRBV11-2 to TRBJ2-3; TRBD2 aligns across 8 bases. CDR1 and CDR2 from the germline V gene are SGHAT and FQNNGV. Losses at the gene ends were 1 base for V and 0 bases for J; bases not matched to a gene: 9. The CDR3 runs 18 residues. The CDR3 DNA sequence: TGTGCCAGCAGCTTAGGGTCTAGCGGGTCACCTAGCACAGATACGCAGTATTTT. It encodes CASSLGSSGSPSTDTQYF.

V is TRBV23-1 and J is TRBJ2-7, with no clear D. TRBV23-1 is filed as an ORF, its function uncertain. The CDR3 runs 14 residues. Trimming pared 0 bases from V and 2 bases from J, leaving 8 bases between. The CDR3 sequence is CASSQSTETYEQYV. CDR3 nucleotides: TGCGCCAGCAGTCAATCCACGGAGACCTACGAGCAGTACGTC.

The CDR3 sequence: CASSLPRAKTEAFF. In DNA form, the CDR3 reads TGTGCCAGCTCACTCCCGCGGGCTAAGACTGAAGCTTTCTTT. This sequence joins TRBV18 and TRBJ1-1; D not certain. This CDR3 region has 14 residues. CDR1 is KGHSH, CDR2 LQKENI, per germline. Trimming took off 4 bases at V and 5 bases at J, with 14 bases between the two ends.

V gene TRBV25-1 combines with J gene TRBJ1-2; 7 bases align to TRBD1. This CDR3 has 14 residues. CDR1 MGHDK and CDR2 SYGVNS come from the germline V gene. The V segment lost 2 bases and the J segment 8 bases; nucleotides outside the gene matches: 8. Here the CDR3 DNA reads TGTGCCAGCAGTGAACCGGACAGGCTGGAAGGCTACACCTTC. This gives the protein CASSEPDRLEGYTF.

The rearrangement joins TRBV10-3 to TRBJ1-1, with a weak D call TRBD1 (5 bases). The germline V and J ends were trimmed by 6 bases and 0 bases, with 20 bases remaining between them. Germline V lookup: CDR1 ENHRY, CDR2 SYGVKD. The CDR3 contains 17 residues. The CDR3 DNA reads as TGTGCCATCAGAGTTGACAGCCCAACTGACATGAACACTGAAGCTTTCTTT. It specifies CAIRVDSPTDMNTEAFF.

The V gene is TRBV19, the J gene TRBJ2-3, with 11 bases identical to TRBD2. The CDR3 length is 17 residues. Germline V lookup: CDR1 LNHDA, CDR2 SQIVND (reference sequence). J was trimmed by 0 bases and V by 1 base; bases with no gene match: 3. CDR3 sequence reads: CASSIGLAGGSTDTQYF. Written as DNA, the CDR3 is TGTGCCAGTAGTATAGGGCTAGCGGGGGGAAGCACAGATACGCAGTATTTT.